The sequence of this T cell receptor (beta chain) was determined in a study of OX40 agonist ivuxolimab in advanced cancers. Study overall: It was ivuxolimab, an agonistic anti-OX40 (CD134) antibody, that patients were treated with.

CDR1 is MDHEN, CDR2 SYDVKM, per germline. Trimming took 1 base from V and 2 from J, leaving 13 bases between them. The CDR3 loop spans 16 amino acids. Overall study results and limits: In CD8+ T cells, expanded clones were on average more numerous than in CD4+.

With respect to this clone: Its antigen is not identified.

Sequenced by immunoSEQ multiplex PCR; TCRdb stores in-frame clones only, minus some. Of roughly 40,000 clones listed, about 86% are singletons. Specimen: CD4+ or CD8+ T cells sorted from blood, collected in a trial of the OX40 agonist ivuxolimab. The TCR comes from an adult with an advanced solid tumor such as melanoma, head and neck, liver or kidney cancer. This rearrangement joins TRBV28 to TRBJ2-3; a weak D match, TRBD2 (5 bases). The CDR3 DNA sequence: TGTGCCAGCAGTTTATCATATGGGAGCCTCACAGATACGCAGTATTTT. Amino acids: CASSLSYGSLTDTQYF. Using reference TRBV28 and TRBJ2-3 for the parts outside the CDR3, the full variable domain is DVKVTQSSRYLVKRTGEKVFLECVQDMDHENMFWYRQDPGLGLRLIYFSYDVKMKEKGDIPEGYSVSREKKERFSLILESASTNQTSMYLCASSLSYGSLTDTQYFGPGTRLTVL.